Following are 21 T cell receptor beta chains from one sample sequenced in a study of OX40 agonist ivuxolimab in advanced cancers. Some clones are missing from TCRdb's copy, which holds only in-frame ones; the method was immunoSEQ multiplex PCR. This sample has 70,000 to 85,000 clones; around 90% occur once, and the top ten carry 1.3%. Specimen: CD4+ or CD8+ T cells sorted from blood, collected in a trial of the OX40 agonist ivuxolimab. The receptor set was obtained from an adult with an advanced solid tumor such as melanoma, head and neck, liver or kidney cancer.

V gene TRBV30 combines with J gene TRBJ2-5; D may be TRBD2 (6 bases). Deletions cut 2 bases from V and 3 bases from J, with 7 bases between. This CDR3 region has 12 residues. The V gene's germline CDR1 is GTSNPN and CDR2 SVGIG (reference sequence). The CDR3 coding sequence is TGTGCCTGGAGTTCGGGGGAAGAGACCCAGTACTTC. Its protein product is CAWSSGEETQYF.

This clone was counted a single time. This chain uses TRBV19 with TRBJ1-2; possible D gene TRBD1, 6 bases. CDR3 length equals 15 residues. V lost 6 bases to trimming and J lost 0 bases, with 14 bases between them. Per germline, CDR1 LNHDA and CDR2 SQIVND (reference sequence). CDR3: CASSPRGRPNYGYTF. DNA of the CDR3: TGTGCCAGTAGCCCCCGGGGGCGACCTAACTATGGCTACACCTTC. Supplemented by reference TRBV19 and TRBJ1-2, the full variable domain reads DGGITQSPKYLFRKEGQNVTLSCEQNLNHDAMYWYRQDPGQGLRLIYYSQIVNDFQKGDIAEGYSVSREKKESFPLTVTSAQKNPTAFYLCASSPRGRPNYGYTFGSGTRLTVV.

The chain uses TRBV11-2 and TRBJ2-1; D not resolved. With 5 bases removed from V and 8 bases from J, the gap between germline ends came to 22 bases. Germline V gene lookup returns CDR1 SGHAT and CDR2 FQNNGV. The CDR3 consists of 16 residues. The DNA of the CDR3 is TGTGCCAGCAGCCCACCACTCACTCCATTAATCCATGAGCAGTTCTTC. Protein: CASSPPLTPLIHEQFF.

This chain connects TRBV15 to TRBJ2-3; D could derive from TRBD1 or TRBD2 (5 bases each). This CDR3 has 13 residues. CDR1 and CDR2 (germline): LNHNV, YYDKDF (reference sequence). Trimming removed 5 bases at V and 7 bases at J, with 13 bases between. The CDR3 loop is CATSGAGENTQYF. The CDR3 nucleotides are TGTGCCACCAGCGGGGCTGGGGAGAATACGCAGTATTTT.

The CDR3 loop reads CASSEIGANTGELFF. The CDR3 nucleotides are TGTGCCAGCAGTGAAATAGGGGCCAACACCGGGGAGCTGTTTTTT. The chain couples TRBV2 to TRBJ2-2; maybe TRBD1 (5 bases). The V and J ends lost 2 bases and 2 bases respectively, with 9 bases between them. This CDR3 has 15 residues. Germline assignment: CDR1 SNHLY and CDR2 FYNNEI.

The J gene is TRBJ2-4, the V gene TRBV10-2; 9 nucleotides agree with TRBD1. The germline CDR1 and CDR2 sequences are WSHSY and SAAADI. The CDR3 has 16 residues. The trim removed 6 bases at V and 6 bases at J, leaving 12 bases unmatched. CDR3 loop: CASSKQGASTLNIQYF. The CDR3 DNA sequence: TGCGCCAGCAGCAAACAGGGGGCCTCAACCTTAAACATTCAGTACTTC.

This chain joins TRBV7-9 and TRBJ1-6, with 11 positions matching TRBD1. The trim removed 3 bases at V and 10 bases at J, leaving 8 bases unmatched. Germline V gene lookup returns CDR1 SEHNR and CDR2 FQNEAQ (reference sequence). This CDR3 comprises 16 residues. In nucleotides, the CDR3 is TGTGCCAGCAGCTTTCAAGGACAGGGGGCCGGGTCACCCCTCCACTTT. The encoded protein is CASSFQGQGAGSPLHF.

The J gene is TRBJ2-3, the V gene TRBV30; a weak D match, TRBD1 (5 bases). Germline-derived CDR1 and CDR2 are GTSNPN and SVGIG (reference sequence). CDR3 length equals 13 residues. V lost 8 bases and J lost 4, with 16 bases in between. CDR3: CAGDQGNADTQYF. The CDR3 DNA follows: TGTGCCGGAGACCAGGGAAATGCAGATACGCAGTATTTT. Together with reference TRBV30 and TRBJ2-3, the CDR3 gives the full variable domain: SQTIHQWPATLVQPVGSPLSLECTVEGTSNPNLYWYRQAAGRGLQLLFYSVGIGQISSEVPQNLSASRPQDRQFILSSKKLLLSDSGFYLCAGDQGNADTQYFGPGTRLTVL.

This clone appeared once. V is TRBV10-1 and J is TRBJ2-3; D gene ambiguous. Trimming pared 3 bases from V and 0 bases from J, leaving 4 bases between. This CDR3 contains 13 residues. Looked up from germline, CDR1 is WNHNN and CDR2 is SYGVQD (reference sequence). The CDR3 coding sequence is TGCGCCAGCAGTGAAGGCAGCACAGATACGCAGTATTTT. This sequence encodes CASSEGSTDTQYF.

V usage is TRBV14 and J usage is TRBJ1-1; D is ambiguous. CDR1 SGHDN and CDR2 FVKESK come from the germline V gene. V was clipped by 2 bases and J by 4 bases, with 20 bases between them. The CDR3 is 17 residues long. The CDR3, as DNA: TGTGCCAGCAGCCAACCCCTGGGAAGGGTTTCAGGCACTGAAGCTTTCTTT. It yields the protein CASSQPLGRVSGTEAFF.

The genes are TRBV4-2 and TRBJ2-5; maybe TRBD2 (6 bases). CDR3 length equals 14 residues. CDR1 and CDR2 (germline): LGHNA, YNFKEQ. Trimming removed 0 bases from V and 5 bases from J, with 10 bases in between. This chain's CDR3 is CASSQDAGRETQYF. In DNA, the CDR3 is TGTGCCAGCAGCCAAGATGCGGGACGGGAGACCCAGTACTTC.

The chain couples TRBV6-1 to TRBJ2-7; TRBD1 agrees at 7 bases. In germline, CDR1 is MNHNS, CDR2 SASEGT. The CDR3 runs to 14 residues. The trim removed 3 bases at V and 2 bases at J, leaving 4 bases unmatched. This chain's CDR3 is CASSEGTVTYEQYF. As DNA, the CDR3 is TGTGCCAGCAGTGAGGGGACAGTTACCTACGAGCAGTACTTC.

The gene calls are TRBV6-1 and TRBJ1-2; D is unclear. CDR3 length equals 12 residues. Deletions cut 5 bases from V and 4 bases from J, with 8 bases between. Germline lookup yields CDR1 MNHNS and CDR2 SASEGT. This CDR3 is CASSTTAYGYTF. The CDR3 nucleotides read TGTGCCAGCAGTACCACAGCCTATGGCTACACCTTC.

In DNA, the CDR3 is TGTGCCAGCCGAGAGGATCAGCCCCAGCATTTT. Protein: CASREDQPQHF. The V gene is TRBV6-1, the J gene TRBJ1-5; no definite D call. Germline V gene data show CDR1 as MNHNS and CDR2 as SASEGT. The CDR3 runs to 11 residues. V lost 8 bases and J lost 5, with 7 bases in between.

The genes are TRBV2 and TRBJ1-5; D not certain. With 4 bases removed from V and 4 bases from J, the gap between germline ends came to 11 bases. Germline-derived CDR1 and CDR2 are SNHLY and FYNNEI. This CDR3 has 14 residues. The CDR3 here is CASSVQRKNQPQHF. CDR3 nucleotide sequence: TGTGCCAGCAGTGTCCAGAGAAAAAATCAGCCCCAGCATTTT.

The chain carries TRBV4-1 and TRBJ1-5, with 7 bases identical to TRBD1. With 1 base clipped from V and 0 bases from J, the junction kept 9 bases outside the gene matches. CDR3 length equals 18 residues. Per the germline V gene, CDR1 is MGHRA and CDR2 is YSYEKL. The CDR3 sequence: CASSQGGGQSYSNQPQHF. DNA of the CDR3: TGCGCCAGCAGCCAAGGGGGGGGACAGAGCTATAGCAATCAGCCCCAGCATTTT.

CDR3 nucleotides: TGTGCCATCAGTCCCGGGACAGGGGGGATCGGTCACAATGAGCAGTTCTTC. The encoded protein is CAISPGTGGIGHNEQFF. The chain combines TRBV10-3 with TRBJ2-1; 11 positions match TRBD1. With V trimmed by 5 bases and J by 5 bases, 11 bases remained unmatched. Germline V gene data show CDR1 as ENHRY and CDR2 as SYGVKD. The CDR3 length is 17 residues.

The rearrangement links TRBV4-2 to TRBJ1-2; 8 nucleotides align to TRBD1. The V gene end was trimmed by 3 bases and the J gene end by 0 bases; junction bases not matched to a gene: 12. Germline assignment: CDR1 LGHNA and CDR2 YNFKEQ. The CDR3 totals 18 residues. The CDR3 reads CASSQTGARRGTNYGYTF. The DNA for the CDR3 is TGTGCCAGCAGCCAGACAGGGGCCCGGAGGGGTACTAACTATGGCTACACCTTC.

CDR3 in DNA: TGTGCCAGCAGCCCGGGGACTAACACAGATACGCAGTATTTT. It yields the protein CASSPGTNTDTQYF. The chain couples TRBV14 to TRBJ2-3, with 7 bases matching TRBD2. There are 14 residues in the CDR3. CDR1 and CDR2 from the germline V gene are SGHDN and FVKESK. Unmatched junction bases numbered 3, after V lost 4 bases and J lost 2 bases.

This clone showed up just a few times. The V call is TRBV9, the J call TRBJ1-1; 8 bases agree with TRBD1. V shed 4 bases and J 4 bases; nucleotides not matched to a gene: 9. The CDR3 consists of 15 residues. Germline V gene lookup returns CDR1 SGDLS and CDR2 YYNGEE. CDR3 protein: CASSREDRVSTEAFF. CDR3 DNA: TGTGCCAGCAGCCGAGAGGACAGGGTAAGCACTGAAGCTTTCTTT. Looking up the rest from reference TRBV9 and TRBJ1-1 gives the full variable domain: DSGVTQTPKHLITATGQRVTLRCSPRSGDLSVYWYQQSLDQGLQFLIQYYNGEERAKGNILERFSAQQFPDLHSELNLSSLELGDSALYFCASSREDRVSTEAFFGQGTRLTVV.

The chain links TRBV6-5 to TRBJ2-7; no definite D call. This CDR3 has 14 amino acids. V lost 5 bases and J 0 bases, leaving 11 bases between the germline ends. CDR1 and CDR2 (germline): MNHEY, SVGAGI. The CDR3, as DNA: TGTGCCAGCAGTGAATCGGGCATCTCCTACGAGCAGTACTTC. Translation: CASSESGISYEQYF.